This T cell receptor beta chain appears in the sequencing data of a study of regulatory T cells in long-lasting Graves disease. About the research overall: Persistent Graves' disease meant over 5 years of antithyroid drugs with positive TSH receptor antibodies.

Investigators prepared the TCR beta libraries by applying iRepertoire HTBI primers and Arm-PCR of CDR3 regions. One entry per CDR3 protein results from TCRdb running MiXCR on the multiplex PCR reads. The table includes about half a million distinct CDR3 sequences, roughly 23% detected once. As to time point: persistent/refractory GD, antithyroid drugs over 5 years with positive TRAb. PBMC RNA was the source of the TCR library. From germline, CDR1 is SNHLY and CDR2 FYNNEI. The CDR3 totals 15 residues. V lost 7 bases and J lost 2, with 16 bases in between. Overall study findings and caveats: Persistent disease preferred TRBV28, TRBJ1-2 and TRBJ2-5; new disease, TRBV20-1 and TRBJ2-1.

To note about this clonotype: The antigen is undetermined.

This specimen consisted of peripheral blood mononuclear cells (PBMCs), obtained when the disease was refractory, from a patient treated with antithyroid drugs. The genes are TRBV2 and TRBJ2-3; D ambiguous. This receptor was taken from a female donor with Graves disease. CDR3 residues: CASTPTQTYTDTQYF. CDR3 nucleotides: TGTGCCAGCACCCCGACACAAACCTACACAGATACGCAGTATTTT.